The clone carrying this TCR beta chain occurred many times. The CDR3 has 16 residues. Germline assignment: CDR1 MRHNA and CDR2 SNTAGT. V was trimmed by 6 bases and J by 3 bases, leaving 20 bases between them. The TCR beta CDR3 regions underwent amplification using RNA transcripts as the source. TCR CDR3 underwent first-round RT-PCR with the HTBI primer set. Each CDR3 protein is one row after TCRdb ran MiXCR on the multiplex PCR reads. Counted here are roughly 600,000 distinct CDR3 sequences, approximately 15% occurring once; the ten biggest clones make up around 13%. The diagnoses drew upon clinical symptoms, serum thyroxine and TRAb, thyroid ultrasound and orbital computed tomography. The data were obtained in a study of T cells in Graves' hyperthyroidism and ophthalmopathy.

This sequence originates from a woman aged 45-65 years with Graves' ophthalmopathy. What was sequenced was blood. The chain recombines TRBV6-4 with TRBJ1-1; a weak D match, TRBD1 (6 bases). The CDR3 protein is CASRVKPQGWHTEAFF. The CDR3, as DNA: TGTGCCAGCAGAGTAAAACCACAGGGTTGGCACACTGAAGCTTTCTTT.